This paragraph reports one TCR beta chain. The antigen is unknown. This entry belongs to a study of long-term antiretroviral therapy in people with HIV. V lost 6 bases to trimming and J lost 2 bases, with 19 bases between them. This CDR3 is built from 17 residues. Germline CDR1 reads ENHRY; CDR2 reads SYGVKD. Researchers report immunoSEQ v3.0 was run at survey level. The method was immunoSEQ multiplex PCR; TCRdb's version includes in-frame clones alone and lacks a portion of them. The table lists 15,000 to 20,000 clones, approximately 81% of them singletons. The study, taken as a whole, reports: Despite increasing after ART, diversity remained lower than that of transplant donor controls.

The V call is TRBV10-3, the J call TRBJ2-2, with D perhaps TRBD2 (6 bases). The sequences come from unsorted PBMCs, collected 0.3 years before starting antiretroviral therapy. This clonotype originated in a man aged 50-60 years with HIV. The CDR3 sequence is CAISLIGGWRNTGELFF. The CDR3 nucleotides are TGTGCCATCAGCCTCATTGGGGGGTGGCGCAACACCGGGGAGCTGTTTTTT.